Listed below are T cell receptor beta chains from one sample, sequenced in a study of blood T cell repertoires in COVID-19. The method was immunoSEQ multiplex PCR; TCRdb's version includes in-frame clones alone and lacks a portion of them. Of more than 200,000 clones in the sample, 85% to 90% are singletons; the top ten hold roughly 4%. Material: PBMCs or T cells enriched from blood (not recorded which). All receptors come from a woman aged 25 to 39 with acute COVID-19. Each CDR3 is given with its conserved first and last residue. A D gene is named only where the DNA matches it firmly. Clone size, where shown, is once, few, many, or a class for clones that have expanded.

NA TRBJ1-1 TRBV30 16 NA TGTGCCTGGAGTGAATCAGGGGTTCTGGGCAACACTGAAGCTTTCTTT CAWSESGVLGNTEAFF
NA TRBJ2-1 TRBV7-9 14 TRBD1 TGTGCCAGCAGCCCCGGACAGGCTTACAATGAGCAGTTCTTC CASSPGQAYNEQFF
NA TRBJ2-7 TRBV13 15 NA TGTGCCAGCAGCCTAGCCGGGACACGGGCCTACGAGCAGTACTTC CASSLAGTRAYEQYF
once TRBJ2-7 TRBV5-4 15 TRBD2 TGTGCCAGCAGCTTGGGGGTCGGACTAGCCTACGAGCAGTACTTC CASSLGVGLAYEQYF
NA TRBJ1-2 TRBV2 16 TRBD1 TGTGCCAGCGTGAAGGGACAGGGGCGAATAAGCTATGGCTACACCTTC CASVKGQGRISYGYTF
NA TRBJ1-4 TRBV4-1 13 NA TGCGCCAGCAGCCAAGACAGGTCTGAAAAACTGTTTTTT CASSQDRSEKLFF
few TRBJ1-1 TRBV11-3 14 TRBD1 TGTGCCAGCAGCTTTGGACGGGGGACAGATGAAGCTTTCTTT CASSFGRGTDEAFF
NA TRBJ2-7 TRBV12-5 15 TRBD1 TGTGCTAGTGGTCCCAGGACAGGGCCGGCCTCCGAGCAGTACTTC CASGPRTGPASEQYF
NA TRBJ1-4 TRBV9 15 TRBD1 TGTGCCAGCAGCGCTACGGACAGGGAGGTGGAAAAACTGTTTTTT CASSATDREVEKLFF
NA TRBJ1-2 TRBV7-2 14 NA TGTGCCAGCTATGGCGGGGGGCCTATAAGTGGCTACACCTTC CASYGGGPISGYTF
NA TRBJ1-1 TRBV28 16 NA TGTGCCAGCAGTTTAGGAACAGGGAAATTGAACACTGAAGCTTTCTTT CASSLGTGKLNTEAFF
NA TRBJ2-1 TRBV7-2 13 NA TGTGCCAGCAGCCCAACCGGACTCAATGAGCAGTTCTTC CASSPTGLNEQFF
NA TRBJ1-1 TRBV5-6 11 NA TGTGCCAGCAGCCACGGTACTGAAGCTTTCTTT CASSHGTEAFF
NA TRBJ2-1 TRBV9 14 NA TGTGCCAGCAGCGACGTGGGGCCGCACAATGAGCAGTTCTTC CASSDVGPHNEQFF
NA TRBJ1-5 TRBV29-1 12 NA TGCAGCGTTGAAGTCGGCAATCAGCCCCAGCATTTT CSVEVGNQPQHF
NA TRBJ2-1 TRBV10-1 14 NA TGCGCCACCACGGGCGGAGGGGCTGGGAATGAGCAGTTCTTC CATTGGGAGNEQFF
NA TRBJ1-1 TRBV19 14 NA TGTGCCAGTAGTATAGAGGCGACAAACACTGAAGCTTTCTTT CASSIEATNTEAFF
NA TRBJ2-3 TRBV7-6 15 NA TGTGCCAGCAGCCCAGAATCAGGGCCCACAGATACGCAGTATTTT CASSPESGPTDTQYF
NA TRBJ1-1 TRBV7-6 15 NA TGTGCCAGCAGCCTAGGAGGGTATCCGGACACTGAAGCTTTCTTT CASSLGGYPDTEAFF
NA TRBJ1-5 TRBV6-5 14 TRBD1 TGTGCCAGCAGAGACAGGGTTAGCAATCAGCCCCAGCATTTT CASRDRVSNQPQHF
NA TRBJ1-2 TRBV7-9 15 NA TGTGCCAGCCAAGCTCCCCCAAAACTGAACTATGGCTACACCTTC CASQAPPKLNYGYTF
NA TRBJ1-1 TRBV14 14 NA TGTGCCAGCAGCCTGGGGGGAGGTGGAACTGAAGCTTTCTTT CASSLGGGGTEAFF
NA TRBJ1-3 TRBV6-1 16 NA TGTGCCAGCAGTCAAGCGGGAGGGTCGGCTGGAAACACCATATATTTT CASSQAGGSAGNTIYF
NA TRBJ1-5 TRBV27 15 NA TGTGCCAGCAGGCCTGGGTACTATAGCAATCAGCCCCAGCATTTT CASRPGYYSNQPQHF
once TRBJ1-2 TRBV9 14 NA TGTGCCAGCAGCCCCCCCGACAGCAACTATGGCTACACCTTC CASSPPDSNYGYTF
NA TRBJ1-1 TRBV4-1 15 NA TGCGCCAGCAGCCAAGAAGTGAGGGCAGATTTTGAAGCTTTCTTT CASSQEVRADFEAFF
NA TRBJ2-7 TRBV10-3 14 TRBD2 TGTGCCATCAGTGTTGGGGAGGGCTCCTACGAGCAGTACTTC CAISVGEGSYEQYF
NA TRBJ1-1 TRBV6-5 14 NA TGTGCCAGCAGTTACTTACAGGCGAACACTGAAGCTTTCTTT CASSYLQANTEAFF
NA TRBJ1-5 TRBV28 14 NA TGTGCCAGCAGTTTTGGGGGGTCATATTCGTCCCAGCATTTT CASSFGGSYSSQHF
NA TRBJ1-1 TRBV10-3 11 NA TGTGCCATCAGCAAAGGGACAGAAGCTTTCTTT CAISKGTEAFF
NA TRBJ1-5 TRBV19 15 NA TGTGCCAGTAGTGCCGACAGAAATAGCAATCAGCCCCAGCATTTT CASSADRNSNQPQHF
NA TRBJ1-2 TRBV7-9 15 TRBD1 TGTGCCAGCAGCTTTACAGGGGGCATAGACTATGGCTACACCTTC CASSFTGGIDYGYTF
NA TRBJ1-3 TRBV5-1 16 NA TGCGCCAGCAGCTTGGCCGCATCGAGCTCTGGAAACACCATATATTTT CASSLAASSSGNTIYF
NA TRBJ1-3 TRBV5-6 14 NA TGTGCCAGCAGCTTGCAGGGATTAGGAAACACCATATATTTT CASSLQGLGNTIYF
NA TRBJ1-1 TRBV9 18 TRBD1 TGTGCCAGCAGCGTAGCGGGACAGGGCCGAGGGATGAACACTGAAGCTTTCTTT CASSVAGQGRGMNTEAFF
many TRBJ2-7 TRBV25-1 11 NA TGTGTAACGGGAAATGCCTACGAGCAGTACTTC CVTGNAYEQYF
NA TRBJ1-5 TRBV7-8 13 NA TGTGCCAGCAGCTCAACCTACAATCAGCCCCAGCATTTT CASSSTYNQPQHF
NA TRBJ1-6 TRBV9 14 NA TGTGCCAGCAGCGGGGACTCTGGGTATACACCCCTCCACTTT CASSGDSGYTPLHF
few TRBJ1-1 TRBV4-2 12 NA TGTGCCAGCAGCCAAGATGAGGGTGAAGCTTTCTTT CASSQDEGEAFF
once TRBJ2-1 TRBV27 16 NA TGTGCCAGCAGCCTCGACAGGCTGACCTCCTACAATGAGCAGTTCTTC CASSLDRLTSYNEQFF
NA TRBJ1-2 TRBV4-3 15 NA TGCGCCAGCAGCCAAGGAGCGGGGCGCGGCTATGGCTACACCTTC CASSQGAGRGYGYTF
NA TRBJ1-2 TRBV20-1 11 TRBD1 TGCAGTGCTGGGCCGACAGGGGGCTACACCTTC CSAGPTGGYTF